Listed here are 21 T cell receptor beta chains from one sample, sequenced in a study of identical twins. A single record per CDR3 protein comes from TCRdb applying MiXCR to the 5' RACE reads. The sample contains fewer than 250,000 distinct CDR3 sequences, 6% to 8.5% of which appear only once. The data were also submitted as part of a second study, on yellow fever vaccine responses in identical twins.

Sequenced input: CD8+ T cells sorted from blood. These receptors came from a woman younger than 35 in good health.

This rearrangement joins TRBV28 to TRBJ2-1, with TRBD1 matching 11 bases. V shed 5 bases and J 4 bases; nucleotides not matched to a gene: 10. The germline V gene encodes CDR1 MDHEN and CDR2 SYDVKM. This CDR3 spans 17 amino acids. The CDR3 loop is CASSTQAGTGGYNEQFF. CDR3 sequence (DNA): TGTGCCAGCAGTACCCAAGCCGGGACAGGGGGGTACAATGAGCAGTTCTTC.

A word on this clonotype: Given a much more abundant clone one base away, this may be a read error. V and J are TRBV29-1 and TRBJ2-3; D is perhaps TRBD1 or TRBD2 (5 bases each). The CDR3 length is 16 residues. Trimming stripped 1 base from V and 4 bases from J, with 18 bases between. The germline V gene encodes CDR1 SQVTM and CDR2 ANQGSEA. CDR3 amino acids: CSVEGTYRGESDTQYF. CDR3 DNA sequence: TGCAGCGTTGAAGGGACATATAGAGGGGAATCAGATACGCAGTATTTT.

This clonotype was counted only a few times. The rearrangement links TRBV12-3 or TRBV12-4 to TRBJ2-7, with TRBD1 identical over 8 bases. This CDR3 contains 14 residues. Losses at the gene ends were 6 bases for V and 2 bases for J; bases not matched to a gene: 6. CDR3 DNA: TGTGCCAGCAGCTGGGGACAGGTGACCTACGAGCAGTACTTC. Its translation: CASSWGQVTYEQYF.

About this clonotype itself: A much larger clone sits a single nucleotide away, making a read error possible. CDR3 in amino acids: CASSLVSDDQFF. In nucleotides, the CDR3 is TGTGCCAGCAGTTTGGTTAGCGATGACCAGTTCTTC. This chain links TRBV12-3 or TRBV12-4 with TRBJ2-1, with a weak D call TRBD2 (5 bases). This CDR3 is built from 12 residues.

This clonotype was seen repeatedly, ten times or more. The rearrangement joins TRBV3-1 to TRBJ2-1; D may be TRBD1 or TRBD2 (5 bases each). V shed 5 bases and J shed 6 bases, with 14 bases lying between them. Germline-derived CDR1 and CDR2 are LGHDT and YNNKEL (reference sequence). The CDR3 totals 14 residues. DNA for the CDR3: TGTGCCAGCAGCTCCGGGACGAGGGGCAATGAGCAGTTCTTC. Encoded protein: CASSSGTRGNEQFF.

This clonotype has ten or more counts. The rearrangement links TRBV28 to TRBJ2-7; 7 bases agree with TRBD2. The CDR3 is 16 amino acids. CDR1 MDHEN and CDR2 SYDVKM come from the germline V gene. V gave up 5 bases and J gave up 3 bases; unmatched junction bases: 13. CDR3 DNA sequence: TGTGCCAGCAGTCCCCTCCCGGGGGGTAGAGTCTACGAGCAGTACGTC. Protein sequence: CASSPLPGGRVYEQYV.

This clonotype was observed many times. The V call is TRBV10-3, the J call TRBJ2-1; 13 bases agree with TRBD2. This CDR3 has 17 amino acids. The J segment lost 1 base and the V segment lost 2 bases, leaving 2 bases of the junction unmatched. Germline V gene lookup returns CDR1 ENHRY and CDR2 SYGVKD. The CDR3 DNA follows: TGTGCCATCAGTGAGACTAGCGGGGGGGCTTCCTACAATGAGCAGTTCTTC. This gives the protein CAISETSGGASYNEQFF.

V and J are TRBV5-1 and TRBJ1-2; 10 bases fit TRBD1. The V segment lost 4 bases and the J segment 2 bases; nucleotides outside the gene matches: 5. The CDR3 loop spans 15 amino acids. Germline V gene lookup returns CDR1 SGHRS and CDR2 YFSETQ. The CDR3 spells CASSVGQGRNYGYTF. In DNA form, the CDR3 reads TGCGCCAGCAGCGTGGGACAGGGGAGAAACTATGGCTACACCTTC.

This clonotype was seen at least ten times. V is TRBV5-1 and J is TRBJ2-7; D unresolved. The CDR3 length is 14 residues. CDR1 is SGHRS and CDR2 is YFSETQ in the germline V gene. V was trimmed by 2 bases and J by 0 bases, leaving 9 bases between them. The CDR3 DNA reads TGCGCCAGCAGCTTCGTAGGGAACTCCTACGAGCAGTACTTC. This encodes CASSFVGNSYEQYF.

There are many counts of this clonotype. CDR3 nucleotides: TGCGCCAGCAGCTTGGAGGCCTCCTACAATGAGCAGTTCTTC. Translated, it gives CASSLEASYNEQFF. The rearrangement joins TRBV5-1 to TRBJ2-1; D not resolved. V lost 0 bases and J lost 0, with 4 bases in between. Germline CDR1 is SGHRS and CDR2 is YFSETQ. CDR3 size: 14 residues. The whole variable domain, filled in from reference TRBV5-1 and TRBJ2-1, reads KAGVTQTPRYLIKTRGQQVTLSCSPISGHRSVSWYQQTPGQGLQFLFEYFSETQRNKGNFPGRFSGRQFSNSRSEMNVSTLELGDSALYLCASSLEASYNEQFFGPGTRLTVL.

This chain joins TRBV14 and TRBJ1-6; a weak D match, TRBD1 (5 bases). Germline CDR1 is SGHDN and CDR2 is FVKESK. This CDR3 comprises 16 residues. Trimming removed 0 bases from V and 13 bases from J, with 19 bases in between. CDR3 coding DNA: TGTGCCAGCAGCCAAGACTACGGAGCAGGGCACCTTCCCCTCCACTTT. Translation gives CASSQDYGAGHLPLHF.

This clonotype has a count of ten or more. The V and J genes are TRBV28 and TRBJ2-2; TRBD1 aligns across 9 bases. V shed 4 bases, J shed 5 bases, and the junction held 5 bases outside the gene matches. Germline V CDR1 and CDR2: MDHEN, SYDVKM. The CDR3 has 15 amino acids. The CDR3 loop is CASSSSTGGTGELFF. The CDR3 DNA reads as TGTGCCAGCAGTTCCTCGACAGGGGGAACCGGGGAGCTGTTTTTT.

This clonotype was counted ten times or more. The CDR3 protein is CSVVSLISYEQYF. The DNA for the CDR3 is TGCAGCGTTGTTAGTCTGATCTCCTACGAGCAGTACTTC. This chain links TRBV29-1 with TRBJ2-7; the D is unclear. Germline V gives CDR1 SQVTM, CDR2 ANQGSEA. Trimming cost V 4 bases and J 0 bases, with 10 bases left between them. The CDR3 covers 13 residues.

This clonotype has more than one count but fewer than ten. This chain links TRBV4-1 with TRBJ2-5; a weak D match, TRBD1 (5 bases). Germline lookup yields CDR1 MGHRA and CDR2 YSYEKL. The CDR3 has 14 residues. V was trimmed by 0 bases and J by 1 base, leaving 6 bases between them. The CDR3 region is CASSQETGQETQYF. CDR3 DNA sequence: TGCGCCAGCAGCCAAGAAACAGGCCAAGAGACCCAGTACTTC.

The chain carries TRBV27 and TRBJ2-7; TRBD2 matches at 8 bases. The V gene end was trimmed by 1 base and the J gene end by 3 bases; junction bases not matched to a gene: 5. The CDR3 has 15 amino acids. Germline assignment: CDR1 MNHEY and CDR2 SMNVEV (reference sequence). CDR3 DNA: TGTGCCAGCAGTTTATACGGGAGGGCCTTCTACGAGCAGTACTTC. Its protein is CASSLYGRAFYEQYF.

This clonotype was seen only a few times. V is TRBV20-1 and J is TRBJ2-2; D may be TRBD2 (5 bases). The V gene's germline CDR1 is DFQATT and CDR2 SNEGSKA (reference sequence). Trimming shortened V by 4 bases and J by 0 bases, and 6 bases separated the two germline ends. This CDR3 region has 13 residues. The CDR3, as DNA: TGCAGTGCTATCGGGACGAACACCGGGGAGCTGTTTTTT. This encodes CSAIGTNTGELFF.

This clonotype has at least ten counts. CDR3 sequence (DNA): TGCGCCAGCAGCCAAGATGTCAGCACCTACGAGCAGTACGTC. Its translation is CASSQDVSTYEQYV. The chain employs TRBV4-1 and TRBJ2-7, with D unresolved. CDR3 length equals 14 residues. V was trimmed by 0 bases and J by 2 bases, leaving 8 bases between them. Germline V gene sequence: CDR1 MGHRA, CDR2 YSYEKL.

This clonotype came up a few times. V usage is TRBV3-1 and J usage is TRBJ2-7; D not resolved. Germline V gives CDR1 LGHDT, CDR2 YNNKEL (reference sequence). This CDR3 spans 15 amino acids. The V end was cut by 3 bases, the J end by 2 bases, with 14 bases between. CDR3 region: CASSQARGLPYEQYF. In nucleotides, the CDR3 is TGTGCCAGCAGCCAGGCTCGCGGTCTCCCCTACGAGCAGTACTTC.

J is TRBJ1-6 and V is TRBV27; D is uncertain. Per the germline V gene, CDR1 is MNHEY and CDR2 is SMNVEV (reference sequence). V was trimmed by 9 bases and J by 3 bases, leaving 9 bases between them. The CDR3 consists of 13 residues. This CDR3 is CASYQGYNSPLHF. DNA of the CDR3: TGTGCCAGTTATCAAGGCTATAATTCACCCCTCCACTTT.

This clonotype was observed many times. V usage is TRBV12-3 or TRBV12-4 and J usage is TRBJ2-1; the match to TRBD2 covers 8 bases. The CDR3 runs to 15 residues. Trimming cost V 8 bases and J 7 bases; bases outside gene matches: 13. CDR3 amino acids: CASSSSAGGWNEQFF. Written as DNA, the CDR3 is TGTGCCAGCTCTTCATCCGCGGGAGGTTGGAATGAGCAGTTCTTC.

This sequence joins TRBV7-9 and TRBJ2-3; 9 nucleotides match TRBD2. With 5 bases clipped from V and 0 bases from J, the junction kept 3 bases outside the gene matches. This CDR3 contains 15 residues. Germline V gene lookup returns CDR1 SEHNR and CDR2 FQNEAQ (reference sequence). CDR3 protein: CASSTGLASTDTQYF. Written as DNA, the CDR3 is TGTGCCAGCAGCACGGGACTAGCCAGCACAGATACGCAGTATTTT.